This TCR beta chain stems from a study of T cells after yellow fever vaccination. V dropped 0 bases and J dropped 4 bases, with 10 bases sitting between them. The CDR3 is made up of 13 amino acids. The germline V gene has CDR1 DFQATT and CDR2 SNEGSKA (reference sequence). Each CDR3 protein gets one entry after TCRdb re-called the 5' RACE reads with MiXCR. The sample consists of about 510,000 distinct CDR3 sequences, 20% to 25% of them appearing once. The V call is TRBV20-1, the J call TRBJ2-7; either TRBD1 or TRBD2 may fit D (6 bases each). Sequencing was performed on PBMCs, taken about 21 days after the first yellow fever vaccination. This TCR came from a young man who received the YFV17D yellow fever vaccine. Written as DNA, the CDR3 is TGCAGTGCTAGAGACAGGGGAGGATACGAGCAGTACTTC. Its translation is CSARDRGGYEQYF.